This T cell receptor beta chain comes out of a study of blood T cells in healthy people across ages. Study-level points and caveats: Donor CMV status was unknown, possibly confounding expanded clonotype changes. Long-lived donors carried more naive CD4+ cells and greater diversity than aged donors.

Through a sample-barcoded 5' primer and a J-beta primer mix, a second PCR was run for roughly 7 to 12 cycles. Every molecule of cDNA carried a tag from a template-switch adaptor with 12 random nucleotides. Each CDR3 protein gets one entry after TCRdb re-called the 5' RACE reads with MiXCR. The sample has some 1.5 million distinct CDR3 sequences; approximately 28% are singletons. Concerning this clonotype itself: The target antigen is unknown.

CDR1 and CDR2 from the germline V gene are SGHTA and FQGNSA. V was shortened by 6 bases and J by 0 bases, with 4 bases between the two germline ends. There are 12 residues in the CDR3. The sequenced sample was blood. The chain has TRBV7-2 and TRBJ2-3; D unclear. This TCR came from a young woman in good health. CDR3 region: CTSSPSTDTQYF. The CDR3 region has the DNA TGTACCAGCAGTCCCAGCACAGATACGCAGTATTTT.